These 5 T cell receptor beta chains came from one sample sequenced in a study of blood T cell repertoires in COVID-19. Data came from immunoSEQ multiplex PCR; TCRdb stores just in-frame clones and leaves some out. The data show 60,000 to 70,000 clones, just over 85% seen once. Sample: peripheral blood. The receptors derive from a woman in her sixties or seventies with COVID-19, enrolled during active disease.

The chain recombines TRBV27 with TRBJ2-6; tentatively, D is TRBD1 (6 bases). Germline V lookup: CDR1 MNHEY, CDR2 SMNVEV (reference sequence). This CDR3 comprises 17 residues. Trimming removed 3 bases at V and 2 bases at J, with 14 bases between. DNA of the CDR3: TGTGCCAGCAGTTTCAATTCCGACAGGCCTGGGGCCAACGTCCTGACTTTC. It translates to CASSFNSDRPGANVLTF.

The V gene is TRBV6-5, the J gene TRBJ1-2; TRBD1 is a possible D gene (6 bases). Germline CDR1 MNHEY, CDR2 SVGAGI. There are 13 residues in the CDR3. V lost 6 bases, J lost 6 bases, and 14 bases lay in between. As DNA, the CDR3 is TGTGCCAGCAGAGCACAGGGAAAGGATGGCTACACCTTC. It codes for CASRAQGKDGYTF.

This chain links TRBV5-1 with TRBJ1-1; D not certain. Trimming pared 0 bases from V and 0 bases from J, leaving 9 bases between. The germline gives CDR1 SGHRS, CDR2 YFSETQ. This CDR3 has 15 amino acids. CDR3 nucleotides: TGCGCCAGCAGCTTGGAGCAGGTCATGAACACTGAAGCTTTCTTT. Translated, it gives CASSLEQVMNTEAFF. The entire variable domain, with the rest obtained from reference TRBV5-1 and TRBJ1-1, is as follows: KAGVTQTPRYLIKTRGQQVTLSCSPISGHRSVSWYQQTPGQGLQFLFEYFSETQRNKGNFPGRFSGRQFSNSRSEMNVSTLELGDSALYLCASSLEQVMNTEAFFGQGTRLTVV.

Here the CDR3 DNA reads TGCAGCGTGACGCCAAACCGGGACAGTAGCGGCTACACCTTC. Its protein product is CSVTPNRDSSGYTF. The genes are TRBV29-1 and TRBJ1-2; 7 bases fit TRBD1. The CDR3 sequence is 14 residues long. Germline V gene sequence: CDR1 SQVTM, CDR2 ANQGSEA. The V gene end was trimmed by 6 bases and the J gene end by 8 bases; junction bases not matched to a gene: 15.

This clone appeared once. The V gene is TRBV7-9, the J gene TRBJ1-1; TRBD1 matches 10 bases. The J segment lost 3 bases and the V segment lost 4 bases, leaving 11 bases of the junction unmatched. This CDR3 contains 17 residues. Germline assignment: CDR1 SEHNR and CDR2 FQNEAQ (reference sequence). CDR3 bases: TGTGCCAGCAGCTCAAGGCTTACCGGGACAGGGGACACTGAAGCTTTCTTT. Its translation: CASSSRLTGTGDTEAFF. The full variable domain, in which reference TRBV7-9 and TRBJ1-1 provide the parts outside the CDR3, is DTGVSQNPRHKITKRGQNVTFRCDPISEHNRLYWYRQTLGQGPEFLTYFQNEAQLEKSRLLSDRFSAERPKGSFSTLEIQRTEQGDSAMYLCASSSRLTGTGDTEAFFGQGTRLTVV.